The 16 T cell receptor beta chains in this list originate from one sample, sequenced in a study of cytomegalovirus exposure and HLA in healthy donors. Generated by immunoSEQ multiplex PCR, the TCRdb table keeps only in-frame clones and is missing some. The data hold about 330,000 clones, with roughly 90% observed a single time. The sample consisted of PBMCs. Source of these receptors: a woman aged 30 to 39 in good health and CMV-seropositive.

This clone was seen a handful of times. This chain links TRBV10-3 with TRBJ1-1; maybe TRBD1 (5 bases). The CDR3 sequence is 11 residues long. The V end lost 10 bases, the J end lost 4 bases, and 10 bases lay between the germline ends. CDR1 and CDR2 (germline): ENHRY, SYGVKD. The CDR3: CATWGTTEAFF. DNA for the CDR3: TGTGCCACCTGGGGGACCACTGAAGCTTTCTTT.

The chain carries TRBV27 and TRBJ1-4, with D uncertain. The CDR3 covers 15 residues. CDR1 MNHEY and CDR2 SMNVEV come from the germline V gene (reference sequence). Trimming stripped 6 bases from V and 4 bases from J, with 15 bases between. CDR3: CASSRFTTGNEKLFF. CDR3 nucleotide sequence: TGTGCCAGCAGCCGGTTTACAACCGGTAATGAAAAACTGTTTTTT.

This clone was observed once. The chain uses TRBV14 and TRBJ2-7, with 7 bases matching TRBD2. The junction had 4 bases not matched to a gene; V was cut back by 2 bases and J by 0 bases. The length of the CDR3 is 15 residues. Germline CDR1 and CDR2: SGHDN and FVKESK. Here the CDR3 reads CASSQISGSSYEQYF. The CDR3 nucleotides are TGTGCCAGCAGCCAAATTAGCGGGTCCTCCTACGAGCAGTACTTC.

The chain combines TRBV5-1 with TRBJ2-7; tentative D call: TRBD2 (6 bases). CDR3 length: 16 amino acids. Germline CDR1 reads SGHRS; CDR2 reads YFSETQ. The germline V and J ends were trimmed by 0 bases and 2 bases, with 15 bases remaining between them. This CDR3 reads CASSLAPTSNPYEQYF. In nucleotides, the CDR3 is TGCGCCAGCAGCTTGGCCCCAACTAGCAACCCCTACGAGCAGTACTTC. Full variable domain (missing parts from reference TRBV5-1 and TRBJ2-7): KAGVTQTPRYLIKTRGQQVTLSCSPISGHRSVSWYQQTPGQGLQFLFEYFSETQRNKGNFPGRFSGRQFSNSRSEMNVSTLELGDSALYLCASSLAPTSNPYEQYFGPGTRLTVT.

CDR3 amino acids: CAWGRLAGGPDTQYF. The CDR3 DNA sequence: TGTGCCTGGGGACGACTAGCGGGAGGGCCAGATACGCAGTATTTT. The chain couples TRBV30 to TRBJ2-3, with 14 nucleotides matching TRBD2. Germline CDR1 GTSNPN, CDR2 SVGIG (reference sequence). The CDR3 totals 15 residues. The ends lost 5 bases at V and 4 bases at J; junction bases unmatched: 5. The entire variable domain, with the rest obtained from reference TRBV30 and TRBJ2-3, is as follows: SQTIHQWPATLVQPVGSPLSLECTVEGTSNPNLYWYRQAAGRGLQLLFYSVGIGQISSEVPQNLSASRPQDRQFILSSKKLLLSDSGFYLCAWGRLAGGPDTQYFGPGTRLTVL.

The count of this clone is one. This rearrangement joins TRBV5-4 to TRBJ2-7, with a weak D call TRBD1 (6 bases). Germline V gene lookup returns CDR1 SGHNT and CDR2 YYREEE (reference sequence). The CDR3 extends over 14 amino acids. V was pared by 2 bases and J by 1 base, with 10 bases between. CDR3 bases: TGTGCCAGCAGCTTACAGGGTGTTTCCTACGAGCAGTACTTC. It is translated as CASSLQGVSYEQYF. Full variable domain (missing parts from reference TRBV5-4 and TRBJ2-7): ETGVTQSPTHLIKTRGQQVTLRCSSQSGHNTVSWYQQALGQGPQFIFQYYREEENGRGNFPPRFSGLQFPNYSSELNVNALELDDSALYLCASSLQGVSYEQYFGPGTRLTVT.

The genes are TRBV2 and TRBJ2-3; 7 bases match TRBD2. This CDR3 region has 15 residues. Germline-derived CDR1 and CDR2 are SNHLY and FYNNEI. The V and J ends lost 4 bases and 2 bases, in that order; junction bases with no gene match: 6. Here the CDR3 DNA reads TGTGCCAGCAGTGGCGCTAGCGGACACACAGATACGCAGTATTTT. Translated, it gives CASSGASGHTDTQYF.

The CDR3 protein is CASSQDAAFGQPQHF. DNA for the CDR3: TGCGCCAGCAGCCAAGATGCGGCATTCGGTCAGCCCCAGCATTTT. The chain combines TRBV4-3 with TRBJ1-5; D ambiguous. The CDR3 is 15 residues long. V lost 0 bases, J lost 6 bases, and 12 bases lay in between. In germline, CDR1 is LGHNA, CDR2 YSLEER.

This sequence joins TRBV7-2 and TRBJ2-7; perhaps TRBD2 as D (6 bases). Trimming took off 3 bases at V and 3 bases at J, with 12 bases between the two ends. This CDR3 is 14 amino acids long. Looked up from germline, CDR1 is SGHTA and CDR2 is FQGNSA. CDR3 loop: CASSFGTPFYEQYF. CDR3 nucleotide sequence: TGTGCCAGCAGCTTCGGGACTCCCTTCTACGAGCAGTACTTC.

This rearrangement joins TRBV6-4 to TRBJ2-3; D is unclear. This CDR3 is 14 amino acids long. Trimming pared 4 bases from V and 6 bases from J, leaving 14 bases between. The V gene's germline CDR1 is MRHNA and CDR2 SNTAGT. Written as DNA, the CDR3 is TGTGCCAGCAGTGTTTCCCCGGTGGGGGATACGCAGTATTTT. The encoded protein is CASSVSPVGDTQYF.

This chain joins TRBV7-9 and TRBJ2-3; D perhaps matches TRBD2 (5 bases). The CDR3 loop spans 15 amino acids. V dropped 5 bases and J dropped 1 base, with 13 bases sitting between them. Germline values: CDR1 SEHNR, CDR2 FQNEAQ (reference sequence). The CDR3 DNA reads TGTGCCAGCAGCGTGGGAGAGTCAGGCACAGATACGCAGTATTTT. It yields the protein CASSVGESGTDTQYF.

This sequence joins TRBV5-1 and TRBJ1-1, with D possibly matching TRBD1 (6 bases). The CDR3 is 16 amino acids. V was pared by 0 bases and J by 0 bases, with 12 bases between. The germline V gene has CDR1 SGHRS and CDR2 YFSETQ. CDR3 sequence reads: CASSLGPSGVNTEAFF. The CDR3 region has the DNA TGCGCCAGCAGCTTGGGACCCTCAGGGGTGAACACTGAAGCTTTCTTT.

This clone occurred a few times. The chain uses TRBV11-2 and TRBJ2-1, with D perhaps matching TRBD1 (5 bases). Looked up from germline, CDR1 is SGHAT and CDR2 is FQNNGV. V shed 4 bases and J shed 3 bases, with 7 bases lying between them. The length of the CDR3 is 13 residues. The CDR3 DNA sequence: TGTGCCAGCAGCTCCACAGGCTACAATGAGCAGTTCTTC. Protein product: CASSSTGYNEQFF.

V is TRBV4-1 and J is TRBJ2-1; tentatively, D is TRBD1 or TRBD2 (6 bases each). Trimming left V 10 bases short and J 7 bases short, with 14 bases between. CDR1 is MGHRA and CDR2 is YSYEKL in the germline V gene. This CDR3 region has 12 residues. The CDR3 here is CATGGGGNEQFF. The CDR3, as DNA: TGCGCCACGGGTGGAGGGGGGAATGAGCAGTTCTTC.

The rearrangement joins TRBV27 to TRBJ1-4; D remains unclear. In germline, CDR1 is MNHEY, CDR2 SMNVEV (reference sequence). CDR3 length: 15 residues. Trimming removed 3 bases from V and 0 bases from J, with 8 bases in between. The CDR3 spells CASSFKLATNEKLFF. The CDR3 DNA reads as TGTGCCAGCAGTTTCAAACTCGCAACTAATGAAAAACTGTTTTTT.

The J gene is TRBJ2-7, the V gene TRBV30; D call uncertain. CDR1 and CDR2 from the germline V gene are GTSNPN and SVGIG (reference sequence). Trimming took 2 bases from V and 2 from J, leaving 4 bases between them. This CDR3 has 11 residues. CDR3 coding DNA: TGTGCCTGGAGTCCGGCCTACGAGCAGTACTTC. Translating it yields CAWSPAYEQYF.